The rows below give T cell receptor beta chains drawn from one sample of a study of HIV-infected patients and healthy controls. TCRdb reprocessed the 5' RACE reads via MiXCR and lists one record per CDR3 protein. The profile shows approximately 7,600 distinct CDR3 sequences, more than 8% of them singletons. The input for sequencing was blood, taken before antiretroviral therapy. These receptor sequences come from an adult with HIV infection. Each CDR3 is given with its conserved first and last residue.

v_call: TRBV7-9
j_call: TRBJ1-1
cdr3_aa: CASSSDRDEAFF

v_call: TRBV15
j_call: TRBJ1-5
cdr3_aa: CATSRVGGQQPQHF

v_call: TRBV29-1
j_call: TRBJ2-3
cdr3_aa: CSVANTDTQYF

v_call: TRBV12-3/TRBV12-4
j_call: TRBJ1-1
cdr3_aa: CASSFWGTEAFF

v_call: TRBV10-3
j_call: TRBJ2-7
cdr3_aa: CAISDRGAGVSYEQYF

v_call: TRBV3-1
j_call: TRBJ2-3
cdr3_aa: CASSHWGRSRNTDTQYF

v_call: TRBV6-5
j_call: TRBJ2-7
cdr3_aa: CASSYGLGISYEQYF

v_call: TRBV19
j_call: TRBJ2-1
cdr3_aa: CASSGDRSNYHEQFF

v_call: TRBV6-2/TRBV6-3
j_call: TRBJ2-2
cdr3_aa: CASSSSGPGELFF

v_call: TRBV4-1
j_call: TRBJ1-2
cdr3_aa: CASSQDDITGGVEGRYTF

v_call: TRBV7-6
j_call: TRBJ2-1
cdr3_aa: CASSLAVNEQFF

v_call: TRBV7-9
j_call: TRBJ1-1
cdr3_aa: CASSLAEGMNTEAFF

v_call: TRBV6-5
j_call: TRBJ2-7
cdr3_aa: CASSWGAGAYEQYF

v_call: TRBV12-3/TRBV12-4
j_call: TRBJ2-7
cdr3_aa: CASSLGSEHTYEQYF

v_call: TRBV27
j_call: TRBJ2-2
cdr3_aa: CASSLRGLAATGELFF

v_call: TRBV7-9
j_call: TRBJ1-4
cdr3_aa: CASSLRTARNEKLFF

v_call: TRBV6-6
j_call: TRBJ1-1
cdr3_aa: CASSYSRGETEAFF

v_call: TRBV3-1
j_call: TRBJ1-4
cdr3_aa: CAKNPPTDTTPPVNEKLFF

v_call: TRBV13
j_call: TRBJ2-1
cdr3_aa: CASGRASGGNEQFF

v_call: TRBV5-4
j_call: TRBJ1-2
cdr3_aa: CASRPGQNANYGYTF

v_call: TRBV10-2
j_call: TRBJ2-2
cdr3_aa: CASSESGFGELFF

v_call: TRBV2
j_call: TRBJ2-5
cdr3_aa: CASSDRGLETQYF

v_call: TRBV6-2/TRBV6-3
j_call: TRBJ1-1
cdr3_aa: CASSYQGGTEAFF

v_call: TRBV24-1
j_call: TRBJ2-3
cdr3_aa: CATSGGVSTDTQYF

v_call: TRBV18
j_call: TRBJ2-5
cdr3_aa: CASSPDRETQYF

v_call: TRBV6-2/TRBV6-3
j_call: TRBJ1-6
cdr3_aa: CASRWDRANSPLHF

v_call: TRBV4-1
j_call: TRBJ2-5
cdr3_aa: CASSQGPTNQETQYF

v_call: TRBV20-1
j_call: TRBJ1-5
cdr3_aa: CSAMGRGGQPQHF

v_call: TRBV19
j_call: TRBJ1-2
cdr3_aa: CASSRSRDAFNYGYTF

v_call: TRBV6-2/TRBV6-3
j_call: TRBJ2-7
cdr3_aa: CASWQGATTYEQYF

v_call: TRBV5-1
j_call: TRBJ2-5
cdr3_aa: CASSDQGEETQYF

v_call: TRBV6-6
j_call: TRBJ1-2
cdr3_aa: CASSYSSQGGDGYTF

v_call: TRBV6-6
j_call: TRBJ2-1
cdr3_aa: CASSYTGEQFF

v_call: TRBV6-6
j_call: TRBJ2-1
cdr3_aa: CASSYSGTSSYNEQFF

v_call: TRBV10-3
j_call: TRBJ1-6
cdr3_aa: CAISGTGGDSPLHF

v_call: TRBV6-2/TRBV6-3
j_call: TRBJ2-1
cdr3_aa: CASFWRAGEIYNEQFF

v_call: TRBV4-2
j_call: TRBJ1-4
cdr3_aa: CASSQDGDSGNEKLFF

v_call: TRBV4-3
j_call: TRBJ1-1
cdr3_aa: CASSQEEGMNTEAFF

v_call: TRBV7-9
j_call: TRBJ2-1
cdr3_aa: CASSLVGHIYNEQFF

v_call: TRBV7-8
j_call: TRBJ2-1
cdr3_aa: CASSTQGDEQFF

v_call: TRBV4-2
j_call: TRBJ1-4
cdr3_aa: CASSQDPGQGVEKLFF

v_call: TRBV4-2
j_call: TRBJ1-2
cdr3_aa: CASSQYRDSPVPGYTF

v_call: TRBV7-8
j_call: TRBJ1-5
cdr3_aa: CASSPLPEQPQHF

v_call: TRBV18
j_call: TRBJ2-4
cdr3_aa: CASSPGARDIQYF

v_call: TRBV7-6
j_call: TRBJ1-4
cdr3_aa: CASSLATYGDGEKLFF

v_call: TRBV2
j_call: TRBJ1-1
cdr3_aa: CASSGGQGDTEAFF

v_call: TRBV7-9
j_call: TRBJ2-1
cdr3_aa: CASSLARNEQFF

v_call: TRBV4-3
j_call: TRBJ1-5
cdr3_aa: CASSQVSGGNQPQHF

v_call: TRBV7-2
j_call: TRBJ2-7
cdr3_aa: CASSLKRAYEQYF

v_call: TRBV5-4
j_call: TRBJ2-7
cdr3_aa: CASSLTSGTGVNEQYF

v_call: TRBV6-2/TRBV6-3
j_call: TRBJ2-3
cdr3_aa: CASSPQGTTLADTQYF

v_call: TRBV5-6
j_call: TRBJ2-2
cdr3_aa: CASSFSRDRGTTGELFF

v_call: TRBV5-1
j_call: TRBJ1-1
cdr3_aa: CASSSRGEGRTEAFF

v_call: TRBV7-2
j_call: TRBJ2-3
cdr3_aa: CASSLERGYTQYF

v_call: TRBV12-3/TRBV12-4
j_call: TRBJ1-1
cdr3_aa: CASSGSYSSEAFF